The entry below describes one T cell receptor (beta chain). This may stem from a read error, because a much larger clone lies one nucleotide away. These data belong to a study of T-cell reconstitution after alpha-beta-depleted transplantation in children. Construction of the TCRbeta library involved unique molecular identifiers. TCRdb independently ran MiXCR on the PCR reads; one entry per CDR3 protein. Of roughly 590,000 distinct CDR3 sequences in the sample, around 17% were seen once. The CDR3 consists of 14 residues. The germline gives CDR1 DFQATT, CDR2 SNEGSKA (reference sequence). This clonotype was sampled from a human donor who donated a stem cell graft to a child with acute myeloid leukemia. Sequencing used PBMCs from the stem cell graft donor, obtained from the stem cell graft. The V and J genes are TRBV20-1 and TRBJ2-7; tentatively, D is TRBD1 (5 bases). The CDR3 region is CSASLGPDSYEQCV. In nucleotides, the CDR3 is TGCAGTGCTAGTTTGGGGCCTGACTCCTACGAGCAGTGCGTC.